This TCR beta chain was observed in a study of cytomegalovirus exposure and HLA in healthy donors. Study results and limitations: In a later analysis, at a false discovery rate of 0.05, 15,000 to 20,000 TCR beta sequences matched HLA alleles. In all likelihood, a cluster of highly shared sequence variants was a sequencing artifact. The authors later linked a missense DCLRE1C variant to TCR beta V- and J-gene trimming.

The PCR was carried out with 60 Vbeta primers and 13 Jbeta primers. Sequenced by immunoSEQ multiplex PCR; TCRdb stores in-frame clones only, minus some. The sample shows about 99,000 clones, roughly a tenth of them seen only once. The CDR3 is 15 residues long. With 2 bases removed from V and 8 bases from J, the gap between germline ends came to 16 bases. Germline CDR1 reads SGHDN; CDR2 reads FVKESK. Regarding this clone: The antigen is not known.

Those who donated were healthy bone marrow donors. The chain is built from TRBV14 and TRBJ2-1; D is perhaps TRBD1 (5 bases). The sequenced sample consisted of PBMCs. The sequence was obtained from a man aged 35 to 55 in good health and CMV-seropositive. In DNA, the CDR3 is TGTGCCAGCAGCCAACGGACACCCCGCAGCCATGAGCAGTTCTTC. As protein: CASSQRTPRSHEQFF.